Listed here are 29 T cell receptor beta chains from one sample, sequenced in a study of cytomegalovirus exposure and HLA in healthy donors. Libraries were prepared by immunoSEQ multiplex PCR; TCRdb keeps only in-frame clonotypes and omits some of them. The repertoire holds tens of thousands of clones, with around 95% as singletons. The source material was PBMCs. The receptors derive from a man younger than 35 in good health and CMV-seronegative.

This chain joins TRBV20-1 and TRBJ1-1; D gene unclear. V lost 3 bases and J 1 base, leaving 3 bases between the germline ends. The CDR3 runs to 11 residues. Germline V gene lookup returns CDR1 DFQATT and CDR2 SNEGSKA (reference sequence). As DNA, the CDR3 is TGCAGTGCTAGTAGGAACACTGAAGCTTTCTTT. Protein product: CSASRNTEAFF.

About this clone itself: Mismatch with germline at one junction end may stem from a read error. The chain combines TRBV7-7 with TRBJ2-5, with 12 bases matching TRBD1. Germline V gene lookup returns CDR1 SSHAT and CDR2 FNYEAQ (reference sequence). This CDR3 contains 16 residues. CDR3 protein: CASSLGTGGVGETQYF. For the CDR3, the DNA is TGTGCTAGCAGCTTAGGGACAGGGGGCGTGGGGGAGACCCAGTACTTC.

The gene calls are TRBV18 and TRBJ2-7; 11 bases fit TRBD1. Per germline, CDR1 KGHSH and CDR2 LQKENI. V lost 3 bases, J lost 3 bases, and 7 bases stayed unmatched. The length of the CDR3 is 16 residues. CDR3 amino acids: CASSPGPGQGVYEQYF. The DNA of the CDR3 is TGTGCCAGCTCACCGGGTCCGGGACAGGGGGTCTACGAGCAGTACTTC.

This clone was seen only once. The V gene is TRBV7-9, the J gene TRBJ2-5; 7 bases map to TRBD1. The germline V gene has CDR1 SEHNR and CDR2 FQNEAQ (reference sequence). The CDR3 is 13 residues long. J gave up 4 bases and V 5 bases, and 4 bases lay outside the gene matches. CDR3: CASSPNRGETQYF. In DNA form, the CDR3 reads TGTGCCAGCAGCCCTAACAGGGGAGAGACCCAGTACTTC. Full variable domain (outside the CDR3, taken from reference TRBV7-9 and TRBJ2-5): DTGVSQNPRHKITKRGQNVTFRCDPISEHNRLYWYRQTLGQGPEFLTYFQNEAQLEKSRLLSDRFSAERPKGSFSTLEIQRTEQGDSAMYLCASSPNRGETQYFGPGTRLLVL.

The chain combines TRBV27 with TRBJ2-1, with 8 bases that match TRBD2. Trimming removed 3 bases from V and 9 bases from J; junction bases left unmatched: 13. The CDR3 has 16 residues. CDR1 is MNHEY and CDR2 is SMNVEV in the germline V gene (reference sequence). The CDR3 is CASSLSGSSYSGEQFF. In DNA, the CDR3 is TGTGCCAGCAGTTTGAGCGGGAGTAGTTATTCTGGTGAGCAGTTCTTC.

This rearrangement joins TRBV9 to TRBJ2-5, with 9 bases fitting TRBD1. Per the germline V gene, CDR1 is SGDLS and CDR2 is YYNGEE. V gave up 4 bases and J gave up 2 bases; unmatched junction bases: 6. The CDR3 length is 15 residues. CDR3 DNA sequence: TGTGCCAGCAGCCCTTCCGGGACAGGGCAAGAGACCCAGTACTTC. Protein product: CASSPSGTGQETQYF. The full variable domain, its missing parts supplied by reference TRBV9 and TRBJ2-5, is DSGVTQTPKHLITATGQRVTLRCSPRSGDLSVYWYQQSLDQGLQFLIQYYNGEERAKGNILERFSAQQFPDLHSELNLSSLELGDSALYFCASSPSGTGQETQYFGPGTRLLVL.

This rearrangement joins TRBV2 to TRBJ1-5; D is unclear. CDR1 and CDR2 from the germline V gene are SNHLY and FYNNEI. V gave up 2 bases and J gave up 4 bases, with 6 bases separating them. This CDR3 region has 13 residues. CDR3 DNA sequence: TGTGCCAGCAGTGAACTGGAGAATCAGCCCCAGCATTTT. Amino acid sequence: CASSELENQPQHF.

The chain combines TRBV6-1 with TRBJ1-2; 8 bases align to TRBD1. CDR1 is MNHNS, CDR2 SASEGT, per germline. The CDR3 is 12 amino acids. After removal of 7 bases from V and 6 bases from J, the junction contained 4 bases not matched to a gene. Written as DNA, the CDR3 is TGTGCCAGCATGGACAGGGTAGATGGCTACACCTTC. Encoded protein: CASMDRVDGYTF.

This clone was observed a single time. The V call is TRBV6-5, the J call TRBJ2-3, with 11 bases fitting TRBD1. With V trimmed by 10 bases and J by 4 bases, 10 bases remained unmatched. Germline CDR1 reads MNHEY; CDR2 reads SVGAGI. This CDR3 spans 15 amino acids. The CDR3 loop is CATFQPGQGADTQYF. The CDR3 DNA follows: TGTGCCACCTTTCAGCCGGGACAGGGGGCAGATACGCAGTATTTT.

CDR3 sequence: CASSPRQKTMNTEAFF. Written as DNA, the CDR3 is TGTGCCAGCAGCCCTCGACAGAAAACGATGAACACTGAAGCTTTCTTT. This rearrangement joins TRBV5-8 to TRBJ1-1; tentatively, D is TRBD1 (5 bases). Trimming took 4 bases from V and 0 from J, leaving 16 bases between them. Per the germline V gene, CDR1 is SGHTS and CDR2 is YDEGEE. The CDR3 runs 16 residues.

The chain has TRBV6-6 and TRBJ1-2; 12 nucleotides line up with TRBD1. Germline V gives CDR1 MNHNY, CDR2 SVGAGI (reference sequence). The CDR3 sequence is 15 residues long. V was pared by 2 bases and J by 4 bases, with 2 bases of the junction left unmatched. This CDR3 reads CASSYGTGGFYGYTF. The CDR3 DNA is TGTGCCAGCAGTTACGGGACAGGGGGCTTCTATGGCTACACCTTC.

The J gene is TRBJ2-7, the V gene TRBV11-3, with TRBD2 matching 7 bases. This CDR3 region has 15 residues. The ends lost 1 base at V and 3 bases at J; junction bases unmatched: 6. Germline CDR1 and CDR2: SGHNT and YENEEA. The CDR3 DNA reads as TGTGCCAGCAGCTTAGTTGCGGGAGCGGACTACGAGCAGTACTTC. It yields the protein CASSLVAGADYEQYF.

This clone was detected only once. The chain employs TRBV6-6 and TRBJ1-2, with D possibly matching TRBD1 (6 bases). Trimming shortened V by 6 bases and J by 1 base, and 6 bases separated the two germline ends. Germline V CDR1 and CDR2: MNHNY, SVGAGI (reference sequence). The CDR3 has 12 amino acids. As DNA, the CDR3 is TGTGCCAGCAGGGACAGTAACTATGGCTACACCTTC. Translation gives CASRDSNYGYTF.

This chain uses TRBV29-1 with TRBJ1-1, with a tentative D call TRBD1 (6 bases). Trimming took off 7 bases at V and 6 bases at J, with 15 bases between the two ends. Germline V gene sequence: CDR1 SQVTM, CDR2 ANQGSEA. The CDR3 has 12 amino acids. CDR3 in amino acids: CSGRTTGSEAFF. The CDR3 nucleotides read TGCAGCGGACGTACGACAGGATCTGAAGCTTTCTTT.

Points on this clone: An end of the junction does not agree with germline; a read error may underlie this. This specimen includes other DNA sequences encoding the same CDR3. The chain employs TRBV28 and TRBJ1-5, with TRBD1 matching 7 bases. Germline CDR1 MDHEN, CDR2 SYDVKM. The CDR3 totals 14 residues. The CDR3 nucleotides are TGCGCCAGCAGAAAACAGGGGCGAGGGCAGCCCCAGCATTTT. It codes for CASRKQGRGQPQHF.

This sequence joins TRBV7-9 and TRBJ1-4; D might be TRBD1 (6 bases). Trimming shortened V by 4 bases and J by 6 bases, and 18 bases separated the two germline ends. CDR3 length equals 16 residues. Germline loops: CDR1 SEHNR, CDR2 FQNEAQ (reference sequence). CDR3 nucleotides: TGTGCCAGCAGCTCCCCGGAGGAAGGACAGTATGAAAAACTGTTTTTT. Encoded protein: CASSSPEEGQYEKLFF.

This sequence joins TRBV7-6 and TRBJ2-3; maybe TRBD1 (6 bases). The CDR3 consists of 15 residues. Trimming removed 5 bases from V and 1 base from J, with 13 bases in between. Germline CDR1 and CDR2: SGHVS and FNYEAQ. The CDR3 region has the DNA TGTGCCAGCAGCAACCCAGGGGACGGCACAGATACGCAGTATTTT. It encodes CASSNPGDGTDTQYF. The whole variable domain, remainder taken from reference TRBV7-6 and TRBJ2-3, is GAGVSQSPRYKVTKRGQDVALRCDPISGHVSLYWYRQALGQGPEFLTYFNYEAQQDKSGLPNDRFSAERPEGSISTLTIQRTEQRDSAMYRCASSNPGDGTDTQYFGPGTRLTVL.

J is TRBJ2-7 and V is TRBV28; D ambiguous. The CDR3 extends over 12 amino acids. V lost 3 bases and J 3 bases, leaving 6 bases between the germline ends. Germline CDR1 is MDHEN and CDR2 is SYDVKM. The CDR3 DNA reads TGTGCCAGCAGTTTGTTCAGCTACGAGCAGTACTTC. Translated, it gives CASSLFSYEQYF.

V is TRBV6-1 and J is TRBJ1-3; 9 positions match TRBD1. The CDR3 contains 16 residues. The ends lost 1 base at V and 3 bases at J; junction bases unmatched: 4. Per germline, CDR1 MNHNS and CDR2 SASEGT. CDR3 bases: TGTGCCAGCAGTGAAGGGGACAGGGTCGTTGGAAACACCATATATTTT. The encoded protein is CASSEGDRVVGNTIYF.

The chain employs TRBV4-2 and TRBJ2-7; TRBD1 matches at 8 bases. The V and J ends lost 2 bases and 1 base, in that order; junction bases with no gene match: 4. The CDR3 consists of 15 residues. CDR1 and CDR2 from the germline V gene are LGHNA and YNFKEQ. CDR3 bases: TGTGCCAGCAGCCAAAGCCGGGACAGGTCCTACGAGCAGTACTTC. Translated, it gives CASSQSRDRSYEQYF.

The V and J genes are TRBV6-1 and TRBJ2-1, with D perhaps matching TRBD1 (6 bases). The germline V and J ends were trimmed by 1 base and 7 bases, with 14 bases remaining between them. The CDR3 consists of 15 residues. Germline lookup yields CDR1 MNHNS and CDR2 SASEGT. This chain's CDR3 is CASSEVKTQGNEQFF. In DNA form, the CDR3 reads TGTGCCAGCAGTGAAGTAAAGACACAGGGAAATGAGCAGTTCTTC.

This rearrangement joins TRBV7-5 to TRBJ1-6. TRBV7-5 is described as a pseudogene. This CDR3 is built from 16 residues. The CDR3 sequence is CARSLDICRYNSPLHF. The CDR3 DNA reads as TGTGCCAGAAGCTTAGATATTTGCCGGTATAATTCACCCCTCCACTTT.

The chain recombines TRBV2 with TRBJ2-7; 8 nucleotides agree with TRBD2. Germline CDR1 SNHLY, CDR2 FYNNEI. V shed 4 bases and J 3 bases; nucleotides not matched to a gene: 8. The CDR3 is 15 residues long. The CDR3 loop reads CASSVQREFNYEQYF. CDR3 bases: TGTGCCAGCAGTGTCCAGCGGGAGTTCAACTACGAGCAGTACTTC. The entire variable domain, with the rest obtained from reference TRBV2 and TRBJ2-7, is as follows: EPEVTQTPSHQVTQMGQEVILRCVPISNHLYFYWYRQILGQKVEFLVSFYNNEISEKSEIFDDQFSVERPDGSNFTLKIRSTKLEDSAMYFCASSVQREFNYEQYFGPGTRLTVT.

V usage is TRBV2 and J usage is TRBJ2-1; possible D gene TRBD2, 6 bases. V lost 9 bases, J lost 0 bases, and 12 bases lay in between. The CDR3 runs 14 residues. The germline gives CDR1 SNHLY, CDR2 FYNNEI. CDR3 sequence (DNA): TGTGCCAGTACTCCCGGGGGCTCCTACAATGAGCAGTTCTTC. This codes for CASTPGGSYNEQFF.

The rearrangement joins TRBV7-9 to TRBJ1-2; TRBD1 aligns across 11 bases. CDR3 length equals 15 residues. V trimming: 7 bases; J trimming: 5 bases; junction bases outside the gene matches: 9. Germline V gene lookup returns CDR1 SEHNR and CDR2 FQNEAQ (reference sequence). The CDR3 protein is CASNEAGQGAYGYTF. The CDR3 nucleotides read TGTGCCAGCAACGAAGCAGGACAGGGGGCTTATGGCTACACCTTC.

The count of this clone is one. The rearrangement joins TRBV27 to TRBJ2-2, with TRBD1 identical over 7 bases. Trimming cost V 4 bases and J 3 bases; bases outside gene matches: 5. Germline V lookup: CDR1 MNHEY, CDR2 SMNVEV (reference sequence). The CDR3 covers 15 residues. The CDR3 reads CASSSRQGYTGELFF. CDR3 DNA sequence: TGTGCCAGCAGTTCGAGACAGGGCTACACCGGGGAGCTGTTTTTT.

This rearrangement joins TRBV2 to TRBJ1-6, with 11 bases lining up with TRBD1. V dropped 7 bases and J dropped 5; count of bases not matched to a gene: 4. CDR1 is SNHLY, CDR2 FYNNEI, per germline. CDR3 size: 15 residues. As DNA, the CDR3 is TGTGCCAGCAAGGGACAGGGGGGGAATAATTCACCCCTCCACTTT. Protein product: CASKGQGGNNSPLHF.

This chain joins TRBV12-5 and TRBJ2-7; 8 bases align to TRBD2. The CDR3 covers 14 residues. Germline assignment: CDR1 LGHNT and CDR2 FRNRAP. V lost 7 bases to trimming and J lost 0 bases; unmatched junction nucleotides: 5. The CDR3 sequence is CASVRSGSSYEQYF. DNA of the CDR3: TGTGCTAGTGTAAGGAGCGGGAGCTCCTACGAGCAGTACTTC. The full variable domain, completed using reference TRBV12-5 and TRBJ2-7, is DARVTQTPRHKVTEMGQEVTMRCQPILGHNTVFWYRQTMMQGLELLAYFRNRAPLDDSGMPKDRFSAEMPDATLATLKIQPSEPRDSAVYFCASVRSGSSYEQYFGPGTRLTVT.

The V gene is TRBV27, the J gene TRBJ1-2, with 7 bases aligning to TRBD1. Germline V gene lookup returns CDR1 MNHEY and CDR2 SMNVEV (reference sequence). The V and J ends lost 6 bases and 0 bases, in that order; junction bases with no gene match: 4. The CDR3 loop spans 14 amino acids. CDR3 in amino acids: CASRRDRANYGYTF. The CDR3 coding sequence is TGTGCCAGCAGACGGGACAGAGCTAACTATGGCTACACCTTC.